The 20 T cell receptor beta chains presented below share a single source sample, sequenced in a study of cytomegalovirus exposure and HLA in healthy donors. Vbeta (60) and Jbeta (13) primers were used in the PCR. The table came from immunoSEQ multiplex PCR; TCRdb's copy has only in-frame clones and leaves some out. Its table records under 90,000 clones. The sequenced sample consisted of PBMCs. Receptors originate from a man aged 50-60 years in good health and CMV-seropositive.

The chain recombines TRBV2 with TRBJ1-1; 7 bases map to TRBD1. Germline V gene sequence: CDR1 SNHLY, CDR2 FYNNEI. J gave up 11 bases and V 5 bases, and 5 bases lay outside the gene matches. There are 11 residues in the CDR3. The CDR3 DNA is TGTGCCAGCAGTCCCGACAGGGTTGCTTTCTTT. Translating it yields CASSPDRVAFF.

The chain employs TRBV6-4 and TRBJ2-3; TRBD2 aligns across 12 bases. Germline V CDR1 and CDR2: MRHNA, SNTAGT. J was trimmed by 6 bases and V by 6 bases; bases with no gene match: 13. The CDR3 sequence is 17 residues long. The CDR3 region has the DNA TGTGCCAGCAGCCCCTCAGCTAGCGGGGGGGCCTCCGATACGCAGTATTTT. This translates into CASSPSASGGASDTQYF.

Concerning this clone itself: Additional DNA sequences in this sample encode the identical CDR3. The genes are TRBV6-5 and TRBJ2-7; D may be TRBD2 (6 bases). V lost 6 bases, J lost 8 bases, and 17 bases lay in between. CDR1 and CDR2 from the germline V gene are MNHEY and SVGAGI. This CDR3 is 13 amino acids long. The CDR3 DNA sequence: TGTGCCAGCAGACCAGGGCGGGATAGGAAGCAGTACGTC. Translating it yields CASRPGRDRKQYV.

The chain combines TRBV7-9 with TRBJ2-7; 9 bases align to TRBD1. The CDR3 extends over 15 amino acids. The J segment lost 1 base and the V segment lost 4 bases, leaving 5 bases of the junction unmatched. CDR1 is SEHNR and CDR2 is FQNEAQ in the germline V gene (reference sequence). CDR3 DNA sequence: TGTGCCAGCAGCTCCCAGGGGACAGGGTCCTACGAGCAGTACTTC. Protein: CASSSQGTGSYEQYF.

V and J are TRBV7-9 and TRBJ2-3, with 10 positions matching TRBD2. Germline CDR1 is SEHNR and CDR2 is FQNEAQ (reference sequence). V lost 2 bases and J lost 4; bases outside the gene matches: 9. This CDR3 has 17 amino acids. CDR3 coding DNA: TGTGCCAGCAGCTTAAACGTAGCGGGAGGTCAGGCAGATACGCAGTATTTT. Translating it yields CASSLNVAGGQADTQYF.

This rearrangement joins TRBV29-1 to TRBJ2-7, with 9 bases that match TRBD2. This CDR3 is 13 amino acids long. V shed 4 bases, J shed 7 bases, and the junction held 8 bases outside the gene matches. CDR1 is SQVTM and CDR2 is ANQGSEA in the germline V gene. The CDR3: CSVVAGGMREQYF. The DNA for the CDR3 is TGCAGCGTTGTGGCGGGAGGGATGAGAGAGCAGTACTTC.

The J gene is TRBJ2-5, the V gene TRBV5-1, with a possible D match to TRBD2 (7 bases). Germline CDR1 SGHRS, CDR2 YFSETQ. V lost 3 bases and J 5 bases, leaving 20 bases between the germline ends. This CDR3 spans 16 amino acids. The chain's CDR3 is CASSYDAGAAGETQYF. The CDR3 nucleotides are TGCGCCAGCAGCTATGACGCGGGGGCTGCAGGGGAGACCCAGTACTTC. The variable domain in full, completed from reference TRBV5-1 and TRBJ2-5, reads KAGVTQTPRYLIKTRGQQVTLSCSPISGHRSVSWYQQTPGQGLQFLFEYFSETQRNKGNFPGRFSGRQFSNSRSEMNVSTLELGDSALYLCASSYDAGAAGETQYFGPGTRLLVL.

The J gene is TRBJ2-7, the V gene TRBV2, with 8 nucleotides matching TRBD2. CDR3 length equals 14 residues. V lost 6 bases, J lost 2 bases, and 6 bases stayed unmatched. Germline CDR1 and CDR2: SNHLY and FYNNEI. CDR3 protein: CASSGGAVPYEQYV. The DNA for the CDR3 is TGTGCCAGCAGCGGGGGGGCTGTCCCCTACGAGCAGTACGTC.

This chain links TRBV5-6 with TRBJ1-1, with a possible D match to TRBD1 (6 bases). This CDR3 spans 13 amino acids. The V and J ends lost 0 bases and 5 bases respectively, with 8 bases between them. Germline CDR1 reads SGHDT; CDR2 reads YYEEEE. CDR3 residues: CASSLVRGTEAFF. The DNA for the CDR3 is TGTGCCAGCAGCTTGGTAAGGGGGACTGAAGCTTTCTTT.

The CDR3 loop reads CASSLGRGELFF. The CDR3 region has the DNA TGTGCCAGCAGCTTGGGCAGAGGGGAGCTGTTTTTT. The chain joins TRBV7-9 to TRBJ2-2; D remains unclear. The CDR3 runs to 12 residues. V dropped 3 bases and J dropped 8 bases, with 7 bases sitting between them. Germline V CDR1 and CDR2: SEHNR, FQNEAQ (reference sequence).

The rearrangement joins TRBV28 to TRBJ2-2; D is ambiguous. Trimming took off 4 bases at V and 5 bases at J, with 8 bases between the two ends. The CDR3 loop spans 13 amino acids. From germline, CDR1 is MDHEN and CDR2 SYDVKM. The CDR3 loop is CASSSQWTGELFF. The DNA for the CDR3 is TGTGCCAGCAGTTCGCAGTGGACCGGGGAGCTGTTTTTT.

This chain connects TRBV5-1 to TRBJ2-1, with 9 nucleotides matching TRBD2. The V gene end was trimmed by 0 bases and the J gene end by 8 bases; junction bases not matched to a gene: 3. The germline gives CDR1 SGHRS, CDR2 YFSETQ. The CDR3 runs 14 residues. The CDR3: CASSLGVAGDEQFF. CDR3 nucleotides: TGCGCCAGCAGCTTGGGGGTAGCGGGGGATGAGCAGTTCTTC.

The chain joins TRBV9 to TRBJ2-5; 9 nucleotides align to TRBD1. CDR3 length equals 13 residues. V shed 3 bases and J 5 bases; nucleotides not matched to a gene: 2. CDR1 and CDR2 from the germline V gene are SGDLS and YYNGEE. The CDR3 is CASSAGTGETQYF. In nucleotides, the CDR3 is TGTGCCAGCAGCGCCGGGACAGGGGAGACCCAGTACTTC.

The chain joins TRBV5-1 to TRBJ2-5; tentatively, D is TRBD1 (6 bases). The CDR3 contains 17 residues. Per the germline V gene, CDR1 is SGHRS and CDR2 is YFSETQ. Trimming removed 1 base from V and 5 bases from J, with 21 bases in between. For the CDR3, the DNA is TGCGCCAGCAGCTTGTACGGACAGTCTCACCAAGGGGAGACCCAGTACTTC. Translation: CASSLYGQSHQGETQYF.

The J gene is TRBJ1-5, the V gene TRBV6-5; D uncertain. The CDR3 extends over 13 amino acids. Germline-derived CDR1 and CDR2 are MNHEY and SVGAGI. Trimming stripped 6 bases from V and 7 bases from J, with 13 bases between. The CDR3 bases are TGTGCCAGCAGCCGTCCGGGAGGGCAGCCCCAGCATTTT. Translation gives CASSRPGGQPQHF.

This chain uses TRBV29-1 with TRBJ1-4; possible D gene TRBD1, 5 bases. Trimming took 6 bases from V and 7 from J, leaving 12 bases between them. Germline V gene data show CDR1 as SQVTM and CDR2 as ANQGSEA. The CDR3 spans 12 residues. The CDR3 protein is CSVLTGGEKLFF. CDR3 nucleotides: TGCAGCGTCCTCACCGGGGGTGAAAAACTGTTTTTT.

This sequence joins TRBV7-9 and TRBJ1-4; D gene unclear. Germline CDR1 and CDR2: SEHNR and FQNEAQ (reference sequence). Trimming shortened V by 5 bases and J by 8 bases, and 9 bases separated the two germline ends. This CDR3 contains 12 residues. The CDR3 nucleotides are TGTGCCAGCAGCGTCCTACAGGAAAAACTGTTTTTT. It specifies CASSVLQEKLFF. The complete variable domain, with remaining parts taken from reference TRBV7-9 and TRBJ1-4, reads DTGVSQNPRHKITKRGQNVTFRCDPISEHNRLYWYRQTLGQGPEFLTYFQNEAQLEKSRLLSDRFSAERPKGSFSTLEIQRTEQGDSAMYLCASSVLQEKLFFGSGTQLSVL.

The V and J genes are TRBV9 and TRBJ1-2; D gene ambiguous. This CDR3 has 12 residues. The V gene lost 6 bases and the J gene lost 0 bases, with 6 bases spanning the gap. Looked up from germline, CDR1 is SGDLS and CDR2 is YYNGEE. The CDR3 region is CASKSSNYGYTF. Here the CDR3 DNA reads TGTGCCAGCAAGAGTTCTAACTATGGCTACACCTTC.

The chain combines TRBV18 with TRBJ2-7; maybe TRBD2 (5 bases). Germline assignment: CDR1 KGHSH and CDR2 LQKENI. The ends were cut back, 0 bases at V and 6 bases at J, with 6 bases in the middle. The CDR3 runs to 12 residues. CDR3 sequence reads: CASSPPGGEQYV. CDR3 coding DNA: TGTGCCAGCTCACCACCAGGAGGCGAGCAGTACGTC.

V gene TRBV29-1 combines with J gene TRBJ2-7, with 13 bases matching TRBD2. The V and J ends lost 7 bases and 3 bases, in that order; junction bases with no gene match: 3. CDR1 SQVTM and CDR2 ANQGSEA come from the germline V gene. The CDR3 covers 13 residues. The CDR3: CSARTSGSYEQYF. In DNA, the CDR3 is TGCAGCGCCCGGACTAGCGGGAGCTACGAGCAGTACTTC.